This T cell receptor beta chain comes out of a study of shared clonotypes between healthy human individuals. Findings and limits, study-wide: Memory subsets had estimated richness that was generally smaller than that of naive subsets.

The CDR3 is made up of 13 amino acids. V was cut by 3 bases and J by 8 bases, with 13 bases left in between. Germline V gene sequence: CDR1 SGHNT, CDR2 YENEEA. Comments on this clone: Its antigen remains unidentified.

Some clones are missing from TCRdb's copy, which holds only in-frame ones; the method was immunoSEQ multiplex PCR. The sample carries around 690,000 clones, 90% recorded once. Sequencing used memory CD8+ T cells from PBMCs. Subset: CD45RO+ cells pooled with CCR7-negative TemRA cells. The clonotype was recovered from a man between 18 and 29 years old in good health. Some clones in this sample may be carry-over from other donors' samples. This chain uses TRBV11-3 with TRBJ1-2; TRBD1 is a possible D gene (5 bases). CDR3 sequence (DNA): TGTGCCAGCAGCTTGCAGAGGGGAAGGGGCTACACCTTC. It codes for CASSLQRGRGYTF.